The 21 T cell receptor beta chains in this list originate from one sample, sequenced in a study of blood T cell repertoires in COVID-19. Using immunoSEQ multiplex PCR, the repertoire was profiled, and TCRdb retains in-frame clones only, with some absent. The table records under 300,000 clones, 83% of them present only once. The sequenced sample was peripheral blood. All receptors derive from a human donor in a cohort sampled during active COVID-19.

The genes are TRBV7-8 and TRBJ2-2, with 10 positions matching TRBD1. The CDR3 sequence is 15 residues long. V was clipped by 6 bases and J by 7 bases; unmatched bases: 8. The germline CDR1 and CDR2 sequences are SGHVS and FQNEAQ. For the CDR3, the DNA is TGTGCCAGCAGTCGGAGACAGGGGGCAGGCGGGGAGCTGTTTTTT. Translating gives CASSRRQGAGGELFF.

The chain combines TRBV5-4 with TRBJ2-7; TRBD1 agrees at 9 bases. V gave up 0 bases and J gave up 5 bases; unmatched junction bases: 6. Germline V gene lookup returns CDR1 SGHNT and CDR2 YYREEE (reference sequence). The length of the CDR3 is 15 residues. The CDR3 DNA sequence: TGTGCCAGCAGCTTGGCGGACAGGGGAACCGACGAGCAGTACTTC. It encodes CASSLADRGTDEQYF.

The chain uses TRBV5-1 and TRBJ1-6, with TRBD1 matching over 9 bases. The J segment lost 7 bases and the V segment lost 4 bases, leaving 3 bases of the junction unmatched. Germline CDR1 and CDR2: SGHRS and YFSETQ. This CDR3 region has 14 residues. The CDR3 reads CASSAGQGNSPLHF. The CDR3 DNA follows: TGCGCCAGCAGCGCGGGACAGGGAAATTCACCCCTCCACTTT.

This rearrangement joins TRBV7-9 to TRBJ2-7; no firm D call. Trimming stripped 7 bases from V and 5 bases from J, with 15 bases between. This CDR3 comprises 13 residues. Germline-derived CDR1 and CDR2 are SEHNR and FQNEAQ (reference sequence). The CDR3 nucleotides are TGTGCCAGCAATGGCGGCCGGTTGAACGAGCAGTACTTC. Amino acid sequence: CASNGGRLNEQYF.

The V gene is TRBV28, the J gene TRBJ1-2, with TRBD1 as a possible D gene (6 bases). V gave up 7 bases and J gave up 5 bases, with 17 bases separating them. CDR1 MDHEN and CDR2 SYDVKM come from the germline V gene. The length of the CDR3 is 14 residues. CDR3 sequence (DNA): TGTGCCAGCACCAATCTGGGGGCGTGGTATGGCTACACCTTC. Its translation: CASTNLGAWYGYTF.

The genes are TRBV19 and TRBJ2-7; TRBD2 is a possible D gene (5 bases). Trimming took off 5 bases at V and 1 base at J, with 15 bases between the two ends. Germline V gene lookup returns CDR1 LNHDA and CDR2 SQIVND (reference sequence). This CDR3 contains 15 residues. In DNA form, the CDR3 reads TGTGCCAGTAGTGGCCGACTTGCGGGTTCCTACGAGCAGTACTTC. Translated, it gives CASSGRLAGSYEQYF. Using reference TRBV19 and TRBJ2-7 for the parts outside the CDR3, the full variable domain is DGGITQSPKYLFRKEGQNVTLSCEQNLNHDAMYWYRQDPGQGLRLIYYSQIVNDFQKGDIAEGYSVSREKKESFPLTVTSAQKNPTAFYLCASSGRLAGSYEQYFGPGTRLTVT.

This clone was counted once. This chain links TRBV14 with TRBJ1-3, with 9 bases lining up with TRBD1. The germline gives CDR1 SGHDN, CDR2 FVKESK. The CDR3 contains 14 residues. V shed 6 bases, J shed 2 bases, and the junction held 2 bases outside the gene matches. The CDR3 sequence: CASSRQGAGNTIYF. The CDR3 nucleotides read TGTGCCAGCAGTAGACAGGGGGCTGGAAACACCATATATTTT.

The rearrangement links TRBV7-3 to TRBJ2-7; 11 positions agree with TRBD2. The trim removed 5 bases at V and 2 bases at J, leaving 2 bases unmatched. Germline V lookup: CDR1 SGHTA, CDR2 FQGTGA. This CDR3 region has 14 residues. This CDR3 is CASSTSGGTYEQYF. The CDR3 DNA is TGTGCCAGCAGCACTAGCGGGGGTACCTACGAGCAGTACTTC.

The chain combines TRBV19 with TRBJ2-3, with 9 positions matching TRBD1. Germline values: CDR1 LNHDA, CDR2 SQIVND (reference sequence). This CDR3 is 16 amino acids long. V trimming: 7 bases; J trimming: 3 bases; junction bases outside the gene matches: 11. The CDR3 DNA sequence: TGTGCCAGTAAAGGGACAGGGAGGGGCGCGACAGATACGCAGTATTTT. Its translation: CASKGTGRGATDTQYF. The full variable domain, its missing parts supplied by reference TRBV19 and TRBJ2-3, is DGGITQSPKYLFRKEGQNVTLSCEQNLNHDAMYWYRQDPGQGLRLIYYSQIVNDFQKGDIAEGYSVSREKKESFPLTVTSAQKNPTAFYLCASKGTGRGATDTQYFGPGTRLTVL.

V gene TRBV12-3 or TRBV12-4 combines with J gene TRBJ2-7; D is uncertain. CDR3 length: 12 residues. With 7 bases removed from V and 2 bases from J, the gap between germline ends came to 9 bases. The CDR3 reads CASTHIPYEQYF. In DNA, the CDR3 is TGTGCCAGCACGCACATCCCCTACGAGCAGTACTTC.

V and J are TRBV28 and TRBJ2-1; 11 bases are shared with TRBD2. Per the germline V gene, CDR1 is MDHEN and CDR2 is SYDVKM. The J segment lost 8 bases and the V segment lost 4 bases, leaving 10 bases of the junction unmatched. The CDR3 covers 16 residues. CDR3 region: CASSSLAGEGTDEQFF. The CDR3 bases are TGTGCCAGCAGTTCACTAGCGGGAGAGGGAACCGATGAGCAGTTCTTC.

This clone showed up just a few times. At the DNA level, this CDR3 is encoded by other sequences in the same sample as well. The V and J genes are TRBV9 and TRBJ1-1, with D uncertain. The CDR3 has 13 residues. V gave up 0 bases and J gave up 2 bases, with 5 bases separating them. The germline V gene has CDR1 SGDLS and CDR2 YYNGEE. The CDR3: CASSVAVNTEAFF. CDR3 in DNA: TGTGCCAGCAGCGTAGCGGTAAACACTGAAGCTTTCTTT.

Worth noting for this clone: This sample also contains other DNA sequences that code for the same CDR3. The rearrangement links TRBV5-1 to TRBJ2-7; 9 positions match TRBD1. This CDR3 region has 13 residues. Germline assignment: CDR1 SGHRS and CDR2 YFSETQ. V was clipped by 3 bases and J by 4 bases; unmatched bases: 2. The CDR3 sequence is CASSSGQGYEQYF. The CDR3 bases are TGCGCCAGCAGCTCTGGACAGGGGTACGAGCAGTACTTC.

The chain carries TRBV19 and TRBJ1-2; D not resolved. The CDR3 totals 14 residues. Germline V CDR1 and CDR2: LNHDA, SQIVND (reference sequence). V was clipped by 5 bases and J by 3 bases, with 13 bases between them. This CDR3 is CASSVSRDYYGYTF. The DNA of the CDR3 is TGTGCCAGTAGTGTCAGCCGGGATTACTATGGCTACACCTTC.

This chain links TRBV19 with TRBJ2-3, with TRBD1 as a possible D gene (6 bases). The CDR3 extends over 14 amino acids. The V end was cut by 3 bases, the J end by 5 bases, with 12 bases between. Germline CDR1 LNHDA, CDR2 SQIVND (reference sequence). The CDR3 spells CASSIQQGVDTQYF. CDR3 coding DNA: TGTGCCAGTAGTATTCAACAGGGCGTAGATACGCAGTATTTT.

The chain uses TRBV18 and TRBJ1-1, with 10 positions matching TRBD1. The CDR3 totals 17 residues. Germline values: CDR1 KGHSH, CDR2 LQKENI. The junction had 11 bases not matched to a gene; V was cut back by 3 bases and J by 4 bases. The CDR3 spells CASSPRDRGDLGTEAFF. The CDR3 DNA is TGTGCCAGCTCACCGCGGGACAGGGGTGATTTGGGCACTGAAGCTTTCTTT.

The J gene is TRBJ1-3, the V gene TRBV21-1; the D segment call TRBD1 is taken from the table without a DNA check. TRBV21-1 is deemed a pseudogene. The CDR3 runs 13 residues. CDR3 in DNA: TGTGCCAGCACCACAGGGCGCGGAAACACCATATATTTT. It encodes CASTTGRGNTIYF.

The chain uses TRBV2 and TRBJ1-1; 8 bases are a match to TRBD1. Germline V gene data show CDR1 as SNHLY and CDR2 as FYNNEI. With 5 bases clipped from V and 0 bases from J, the junction kept 2 bases outside the gene matches. CDR3 length equals 14 residues. CDR3 coding DNA: TGTGCCAGCAGTCCGGGACAGGTGAACACTGAAGCTTTCTTT. Translated, it gives CASSPGQVNTEAFF.

This clone was picked up a small number of times. The rearrangement uses TRBV19 and TRBJ1-2; unclear D gene. CDR3 length: 13 residues. Trimming stripped 0 bases from V and 2 bases from J, with 4 bases between. The germline CDR1 and CDR2 sequences are LNHDA and SQIVND (reference sequence). The CDR3 DNA follows: TGTGCCAGTAGTATAGACCGGAACTATGGCTACACCTTC. It is translated as CASSIDRNYGYTF.

J is TRBJ2-7 and V is TRBV28; D uncertain. Germline-derived CDR1 and CDR2 are MDHEN and SYDVKM. This CDR3 is 11 amino acids long. Between the trimmed V and J ends, which lost 5 bases and 5 bases, there was a span of 7 bases. The DNA for the CDR3 is TGTGCCAGCAGTACGACACACGAGCAGTACTTC. It encodes CASSTTHEQYF.

The chain has TRBV5-1 and TRBJ2-2; D uncertain. V lost 3 bases and J 2 bases, leaving 5 bases between the germline ends. CDR1 is SGHRS, CDR2 YFSETQ, per germline. The CDR3 extends over 13 amino acids. In DNA, the CDR3 is TGCGCCAGCAGCTCAGGAAACACCGGGGAGCTGTTTTTT. Amino acid sequence: CASSSGNTGELFF. Complete variable domain (other parts from reference TRBV5-1 and TRBJ2-2): KAGVTQTPRYLIKTRGQQVTLSCSPISGHRSVSWYQQTPGQGLQFLFEYFSETQRNKGNFPGRFSGRQFSNSRSEMNVSTLELGDSALYLCASSSGNTGELFFGEGSRLTVL.